This TCR beta chain originates from a study of blood T cell repertoires in COVID-19 (dated by TCRdb to the early 2020s). Turning to the overall study: Samples covering the acute and convalescent phases of COVID-19 were provided by collaborators in the United States, Italy and Spain. The repertoires were released in a freely available public database meant as a resource for research on the immune response to SARS-CoV-2. Samples came from the ongoing ImmuneRACE study (first 160 participants) plus 1,254 subjects from 6 global collaborators. Where available, HLA class I and class II types were taken from metadata supplied by the sample provider and were not determined by assay-based typing. The prospective study material was composed of cDNA or gDNA derived from T cells, B-cell-depleted T cells, or PBMCs. Sample metadata almost always included a de-identified subject ID, COVID-19 status, age in years and sex. Deeply sampled blood TCRbeta repertoires from subjects exposed to, actively infected with, or recovered from COVID-19 were included in the dataset. The paper as a whole reports these results and caveats: Clinical and demographic metadata were provided uncurated, with the amount varying by source and participant.

TCRbeta CDR3 regions were amplified from genomic DNA using the immunoSEQ Assay, a bias-controlled multiplex PCR. On the authors' methods: The number of nucleated cells in each sample was estimated from the amplification of reference gene primers within the assay. To quantify the absolute abundance of each unique TCRbeta CDR3 rearrangement, sequence reads were collapsed and filtered. For each sample, productive Simpson clonality was calculated as the square root of Simpson's diversity index over productive rearrangements. Held by TCRdb, this immuneACCESS table contains in-frame sequences only and omits some clones. Under half of the omission traces to an unresolved V gene where checked; the cause of the rest is unknown. That table supplies the V and J calls and clone size; D and trimming were determined from the DNA. The sample contains around 38,000 clones, 80% to 90% of them found a single time. The top ten hold 6.2% of the sample.

CDR1 MNHEY and CDR2 SVGAGI are derived from the germline V gene. The CDR3, cysteine through phenylalanine, is 13 amino acids long. Solely the CDR3 DNA is kept, with 39 bases framed from the first base. V is cut by 2 bases and J by 4 bases, and the space between the germline ends is 8 bases. Each collaborating institution followed its own protocols to collect whole blood in K2EDTA tubes. For TCRbeta analysis, collaborators shipped samples in one of three forms: frozen whole blood, isolated PBMCs, or DNA extracted from either of those sample types. Comments on this clone: The antigen it binds to is not known. Base qualities are not recorded, but no much larger clone differs from it by a single base.

Sequencing was carried out using peripheral blood. The chain joins TRBV6-5 to TRBJ2-5, with the D gene not clear enough to name. The receptor comes from a human donor in a cohort sampled during active COVID-19. The CDR3 sequence is CASSYVSRETQYF. The nucleotide sequence is given as TGTGCCAGCAGTTACGTGAGTAGAGAGACCCAGTACTTC.